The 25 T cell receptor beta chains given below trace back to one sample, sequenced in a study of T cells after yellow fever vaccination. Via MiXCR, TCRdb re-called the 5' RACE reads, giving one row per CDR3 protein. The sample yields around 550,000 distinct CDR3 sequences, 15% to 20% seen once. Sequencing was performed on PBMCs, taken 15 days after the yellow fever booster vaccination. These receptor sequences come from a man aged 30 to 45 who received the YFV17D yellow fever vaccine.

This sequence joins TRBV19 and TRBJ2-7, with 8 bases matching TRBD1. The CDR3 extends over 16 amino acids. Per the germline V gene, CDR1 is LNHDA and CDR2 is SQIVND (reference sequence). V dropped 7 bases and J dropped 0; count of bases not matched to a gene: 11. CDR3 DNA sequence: TGTGCCAGTAAAGGACAGGGCCCGGTCGACTCCTACGAGCAGTACTTC. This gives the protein CASKGQGPVDSYEQYF.

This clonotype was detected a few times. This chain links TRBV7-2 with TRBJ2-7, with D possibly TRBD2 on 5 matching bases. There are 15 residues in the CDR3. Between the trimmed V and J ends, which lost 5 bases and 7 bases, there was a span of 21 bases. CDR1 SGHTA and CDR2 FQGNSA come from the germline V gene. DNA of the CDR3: TGTGCCAGCAGCACGTCAGCGGCCCTCTTTTTGGAGCAGTACTTC. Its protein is CASSTSAALFLEQYF. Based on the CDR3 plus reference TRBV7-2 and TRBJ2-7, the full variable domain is GAGVSQSPSNKVTEKGKDVELRCDPISGHTALYWYRQSLGQGLEFLIYFQGNSAPDKSGLPSDRFSAERTGGSVSTLTIQRTQQEDSAVYLCASSTSAALFLEQYFGPGTRLTVT.

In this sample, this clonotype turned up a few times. CDR3 DNA sequence: TGTGCCAGCAGTTTAGGGACTAGCATCTACAATGAGCAGTTCTTC. Translation gives CASSLGTSIYNEQFF. This chain connects TRBV12-3 or TRBV12-4 to TRBJ2-1, with 8 bases identical to TRBD2. The V gene end was trimmed by 1 base and the J gene end by 3 bases; junction bases not matched to a gene: 2. The CDR3 consists of 15 residues.

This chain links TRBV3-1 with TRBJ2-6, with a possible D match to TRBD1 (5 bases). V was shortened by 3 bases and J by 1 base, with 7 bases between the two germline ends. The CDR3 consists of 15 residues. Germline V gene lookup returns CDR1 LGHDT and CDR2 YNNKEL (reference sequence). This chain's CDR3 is CASSQDISGANVLTF. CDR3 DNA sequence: TGTGCCAGCAGCCAGGACATTTCTGGGGCCAACGTCCTGACTTTC.

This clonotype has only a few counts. CDR3 region: CASSSPKGGSSYEQYF. The CDR3 DNA reads TGTGCCAGCAGCTCGCCCAAAGGGGGTAGCTCCTACGAGCAGTACTTC. The chain combines TRBV7-9 with TRBJ2-7, with D possibly matching TRBD1 (6 bases). This CDR3 is 16 amino acids long. The germline V and J ends were trimmed by 4 bases and 0 bases, with 16 bases remaining between them. CDR1 SEHNR and CDR2 FQNEAQ come from the germline V gene (reference sequence).

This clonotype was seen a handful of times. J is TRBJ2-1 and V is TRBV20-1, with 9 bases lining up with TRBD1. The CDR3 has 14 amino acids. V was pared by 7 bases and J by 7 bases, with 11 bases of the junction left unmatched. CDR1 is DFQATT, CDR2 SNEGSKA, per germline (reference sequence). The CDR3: CSVTGGTYWNEQFF. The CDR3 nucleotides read TGCAGTGTGACAGGGGGTACGTATTGGAATGAGCAGTTCTTC.

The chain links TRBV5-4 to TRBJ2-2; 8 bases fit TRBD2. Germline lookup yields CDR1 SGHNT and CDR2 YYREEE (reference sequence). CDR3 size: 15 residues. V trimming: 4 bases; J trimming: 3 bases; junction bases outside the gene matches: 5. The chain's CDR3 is CASSRATSDTGELFF. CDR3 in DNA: TGTGCCAGCAGCCGAGCGACTAGCGACACCGGGGAGCTGTTTTTT.

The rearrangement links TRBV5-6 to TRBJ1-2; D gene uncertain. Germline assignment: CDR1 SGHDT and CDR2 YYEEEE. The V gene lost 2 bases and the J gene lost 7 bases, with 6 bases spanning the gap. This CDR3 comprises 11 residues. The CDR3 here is CASSFSSGYTF. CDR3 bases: TGTGCCAGCAGCTTTTCATCTGGCTACACCTTC.

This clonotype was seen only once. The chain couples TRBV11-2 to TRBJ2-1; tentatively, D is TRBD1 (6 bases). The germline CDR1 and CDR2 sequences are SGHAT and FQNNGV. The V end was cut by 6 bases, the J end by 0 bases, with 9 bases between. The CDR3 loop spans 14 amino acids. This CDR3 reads CASRGTNSYNEQFF. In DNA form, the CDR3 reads TGTGCCAGCAGAGGGACAAACTCCTACAATGAGCAGTTCTTC.

CDR3 bases: TGTGCCAGCAGCCTCCGTGACAGGGGGCTGTCAGATACGCAGTATTTT. Amino acid sequence: CASSLRDRGLSDTQYF. The chain couples TRBV5-4 to TRBJ2-3; TRBD1 matches 10 bases. CDR1 SGHNT and CDR2 YYREEE come from the germline V gene (reference sequence). The length of the CDR3 is 16 residues. The V segment lost 4 bases and the J segment 4 bases; nucleotides outside the gene matches: 9.

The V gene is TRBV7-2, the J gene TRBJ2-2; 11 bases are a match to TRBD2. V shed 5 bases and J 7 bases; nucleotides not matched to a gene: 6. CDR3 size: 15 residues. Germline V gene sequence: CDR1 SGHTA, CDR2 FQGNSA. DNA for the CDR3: TGTGCCAGCAGCGTTACTAGCGGGAGACACGGGGAGCTGTTTTTT. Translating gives CASSVTSGRHGELFF.

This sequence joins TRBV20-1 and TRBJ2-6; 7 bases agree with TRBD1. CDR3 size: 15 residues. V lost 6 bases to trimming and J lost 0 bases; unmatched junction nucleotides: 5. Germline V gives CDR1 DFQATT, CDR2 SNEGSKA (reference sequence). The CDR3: CSAADRASGANVLTF. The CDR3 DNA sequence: TGCAGTGCGGCCGACAGGGCCTCTGGGGCCAACGTCCTGACTTTC.

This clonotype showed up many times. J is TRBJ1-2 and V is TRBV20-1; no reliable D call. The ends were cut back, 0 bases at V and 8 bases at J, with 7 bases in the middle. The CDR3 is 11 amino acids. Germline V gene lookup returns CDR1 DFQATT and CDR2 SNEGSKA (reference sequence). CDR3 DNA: TGCAGTGCTAGAGAAGTACCCGGCTACACCTTC. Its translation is CSAREVPGYTF.

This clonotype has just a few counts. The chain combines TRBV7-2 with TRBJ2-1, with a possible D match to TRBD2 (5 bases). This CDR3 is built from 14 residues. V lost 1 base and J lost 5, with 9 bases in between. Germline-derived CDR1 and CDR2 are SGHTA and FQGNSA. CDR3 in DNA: TGTGCCAGCAGCTTAGTCGTCGGGGACAATGAGCAGTTCTTC. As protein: CASSLVVGDNEQFF. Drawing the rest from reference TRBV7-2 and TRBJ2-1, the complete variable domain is GAGVSQSPSNKVTEKGKDVELRCDPISGHTALYWYRQSLGQGLEFLIYFQGNSAPDKSGLPSDRFSAERTGGSVSTLTIQRTQQEDSAVYLCASSLVVGDNEQFFGPGTRLTVL.

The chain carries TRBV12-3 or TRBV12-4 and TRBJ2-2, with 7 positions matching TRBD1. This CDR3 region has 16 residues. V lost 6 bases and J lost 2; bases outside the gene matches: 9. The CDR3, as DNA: TGTGCCAGCAGCTTCAGAGGGACAGCTAACACCGGGGAGCTGTTTTTT. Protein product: CASSFRGTANTGELFF.

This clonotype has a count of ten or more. The CDR3 DNA reads TGTGCCAGCAGTTTTATCGGGGAGCTGTTTTTT. Protein product: CASSFIGELFF. The chain couples TRBV12-3 or TRBV12-4 to TRBJ2-2; no clear D gene. With 3 bases removed from V and 7 bases from J, the gap between germline ends came to 3 bases. The CDR3 runs 11 residues.

Written as DNA, the CDR3 is TGTGCCAGCACCGAGGACAGGAGACCTTACGAGCAGTACTTC. It translates to CASTEDRRPYEQYF. The chain couples TRBV9 to TRBJ2-7; TRBD1 matches 7 bases. CDR1 and CDR2 from the germline V gene are SGDLS and YYNGEE. Losses at the gene ends were 6 bases for V and 4 bases for J; bases not matched to a gene: 10. The CDR3 length is 14 residues.

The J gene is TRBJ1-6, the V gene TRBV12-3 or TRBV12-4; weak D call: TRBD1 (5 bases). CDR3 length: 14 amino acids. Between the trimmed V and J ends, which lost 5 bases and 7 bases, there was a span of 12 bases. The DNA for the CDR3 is TGTGCCAGCAGTCCCACAGGCGACAATTCACCCCTCCACTTT. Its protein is CASSPTGDNSPLHF.

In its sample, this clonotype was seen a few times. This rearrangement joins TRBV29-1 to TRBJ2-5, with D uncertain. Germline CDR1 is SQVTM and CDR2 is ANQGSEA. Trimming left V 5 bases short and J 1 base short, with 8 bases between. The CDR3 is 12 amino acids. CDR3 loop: CSVLRSQETQYF. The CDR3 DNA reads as TGCAGCGTTTTGAGAAGCCAAGAGACCCAGTACTTC.

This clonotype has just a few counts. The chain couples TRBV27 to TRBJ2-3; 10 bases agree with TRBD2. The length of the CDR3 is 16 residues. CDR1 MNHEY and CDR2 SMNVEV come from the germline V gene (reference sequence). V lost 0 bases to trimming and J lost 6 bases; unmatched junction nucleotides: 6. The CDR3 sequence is CASSLSSGRAGDTQYF. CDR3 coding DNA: TGTGCCAGCAGTTTATCGAGCGGGAGGGCCGGGGATACGCAGTATTTT.

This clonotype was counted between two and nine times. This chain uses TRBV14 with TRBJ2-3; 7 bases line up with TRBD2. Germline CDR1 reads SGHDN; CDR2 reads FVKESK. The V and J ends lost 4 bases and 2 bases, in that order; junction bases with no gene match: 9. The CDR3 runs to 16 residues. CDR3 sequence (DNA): TGTGCCAGCAGCCTCATAGGGAAGCGGGACACAGATACGCAGTATTTT. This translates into CASSLIGKRDTDTQYF.

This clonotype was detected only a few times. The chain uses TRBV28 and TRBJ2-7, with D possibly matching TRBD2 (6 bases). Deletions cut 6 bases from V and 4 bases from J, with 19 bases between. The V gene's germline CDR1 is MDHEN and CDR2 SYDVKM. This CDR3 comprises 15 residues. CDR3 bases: TGTGCCAGCAGCAATTCCGGGACTGTAGAATACGAGCAGTACTTC. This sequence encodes CASSNSGTVEYEQYF.

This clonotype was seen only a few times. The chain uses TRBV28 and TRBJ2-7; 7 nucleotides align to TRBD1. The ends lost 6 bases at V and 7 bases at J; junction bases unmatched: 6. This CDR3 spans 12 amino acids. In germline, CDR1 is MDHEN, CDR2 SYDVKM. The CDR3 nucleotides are TGTGCCAGCAGGGGGACAGTCTGGGAGCAGTACTTC. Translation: CASRGTVWEQYF.

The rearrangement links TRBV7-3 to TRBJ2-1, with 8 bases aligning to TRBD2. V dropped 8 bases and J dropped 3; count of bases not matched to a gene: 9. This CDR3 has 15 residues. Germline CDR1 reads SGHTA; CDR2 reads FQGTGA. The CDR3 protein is CASSGQAGGYNEQFF. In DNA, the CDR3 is TGTGCCAGCTCAGGGCAGGCGGGAGGCTACAATGAGCAGTTCTTC.

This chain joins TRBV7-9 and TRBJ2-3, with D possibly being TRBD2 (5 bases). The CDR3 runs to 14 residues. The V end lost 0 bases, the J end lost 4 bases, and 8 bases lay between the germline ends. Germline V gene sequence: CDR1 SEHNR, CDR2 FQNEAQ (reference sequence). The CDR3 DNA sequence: TGTGCCAGCAGCTTAGCCCTAGCAGCAGATACGCAGTATTTT. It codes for CASSLALAADTQYF.